This T cell receptor (beta chain) was found in a study of cytomegalovirus exposure and HLA in healthy donors (dated by TCRdb to about 2017). About the investigation overall: An earlier analysis of a few hundred of the donors reported approximately 300 Gb of sequence data and 95 million to 140 million unique TCR beta sequences obtained from 150 million to 200 million T cells. Donor age, sex, ethnicity and CMV serostatus were collected together with the repertoire data. Among a few hundred genotyped donors of the cohort, an average of roughly 240,000 unique TCR beta nucleotide sequences were sequenced per donor, around 20% of them non-productive. Of the roughly 400 genotyped donors, 81% fell in the genetic ancestry cluster associated with self-reported Caucasian donors. Genome-wide SNP genotypes for about three fifths of the 666 donors were used in a later genetic analysis, which treated that subset as a discovery cohort. Every repertoire in the discovery cohort had been generated on one and the same sequencing platform. Rather than using new phenotypic data, the later analysis identified candidate immune exposures from TCR beta sequences and from how often those sequences occurred across donors. To predict cytomegalovirus infection status, the study brought together high-throughput TCR immunosequencing, statistical association of individual TCRs with disease status, and machine learning. Both class I and class II loci were covered by HLA typing, at four-digit resolution. Using immunosequencing, the study profiled T cell repertoires from about 650 subjects and related those repertoires to cytomegalovirus serostatus. In an earlier analysis of over 550 of the donors, high-throughput TCR beta sequencing was used to judge whether each TCR beta V gene segment behaved as functional or pseudogenic. The study was designed to test whether signatures of past pathogen exposure could be identified by cataloging public T cell receptors. A later analysis re-examined previously published TCR beta repertoires from more than 650 donors and added high-resolution HLA genotyping to investigate patterns of TCR occurrence. Along with the roughly 670-subject first cohort, a separate validation cohort of some 130 different subjects was used. The number of typed donors differed by locus: roughly 620-640 for A, B, C, DRB1 and DQB1; approximately 540 for DQA1; 600 to 610 for DPA1; and around 470 for DPB1. Because of strong linkage in the cohort, a handful of DR-DQ haplotypes were treated as single units for association and clustering. Roughly 300 gigabases of sequencing data and 80 million or so unique TCR sequences were included in an early release covering under 650 HLA-typed donors. Overall results and qualifications from the work: When HLA alleles, especially DR and DQ, strongly co-occurred, attributing TCR associations to individual alleles was difficult. Because some donors lacked HLA typing at each locus, the association tests relied only on the typed subset. The only immune exposure information available for the cohort was CMV serostatus. The earlier analysis of about 600 of the donors excluded some 15 rarely observed V segments, including chromosome 9 orphons, because counts were too low. The sequencing pipeline was judged likely to have produced a cluster of highly shared sequence variants as a technical artifact. The cohort was sequenced for TCR beta chains only, and without alpha or paired-chain data the features that could be detected were limited. In an earlier analysis of some 500 of the donors, most TCR beta V segments appeared in productive rearrangements about 87% or about 30% of the time, broadly matching IMGT annotations. In a later analysis, TCR association rates were found to vary across HLA loci, with the most associated TCRs seen for DRB1 alleles and the fewest for HLA-C alleles. The study listed 150 to 200 TCR beta chains as associated with cytomegalovirus. A further reported finding was that TCR beta sequences accurately predicted the HLA-A and HLA-B alleles for most subjects in the first cohort. In a later analysis, HLA-associated TCR beta chains showed more clonal expansion and lower generation probabilities than non-associated chains that were equally common. In a later analysis, several top co-occurrence clusters were reported to appear linked to parvovirus B19, influenza, CMV and Epstein-Barr virus. It was suggested by the authors that the approach could potentially be generalized to other disease states and immunological phenotypes. Presence/absence analyses assumed roughly uniform sequencing depth across donors, an assumption that may not hold. Specific HLA alleles were associated with 15,000 to 20,000 TCR beta sequences at a false discovery rate of 0.05 in a later analysis. Across donors, most TCR sequences were observed very rarely, whereas some public TCRs were present in many individuals. Most CMV-associated TCR beta chains appeared to be HLA-restricted in a later analysis, and the HLA associations seemed to be driven largely by CMV exposure. V-gene and J-gene trimming of TCR beta chains was associated with a missense DCLRE1C variant in a later genetic analysis, and the association was replicated in an independent cohort. Some IMGT-functional V segments, including TRBV6-2 and TRBV6-3, could not be told apart with the 87-base-pair reads, so those segments were excluded. Linkage disequilibrium might explain the correlated functional status among segregating V segments, but an unknown experimental factor could not be excluded. The classifier was reported to diagnose cytomegalovirus status with high specificity and sensitivity in both the original and validation cohorts. Compared with the roughly 720-donor mean, donors in an Asian-associated ancestry cluster had fewer N-insertions in productive TCRs, according to a later genetic analysis. In vitro tests confirmed that three of the cytomegalovirus-associated TCR beta chains recognize cytomegalovirus antigens.

With respect to this clone: What antigen it recognizes has not been identified. One base away there is no much larger clone; base qualities are not given.

To prepare the library, the immunoSEQ multiplex PCR assay was applied. For the multiplex PCR, a mixture combining 60 forward primers for TCR Vbeta segments and 13 reverse primers for TCR Jbeta segments was used. The CDR3 region of rearranged TCR beta genes was amplified from genomic DNA with a multiplex PCR assay. Amplified TCR beta libraries were sequenced as 87-base-pair reads on the Illumina HiSeq System. Regarding the original processing steps: Across the 500 to 850 repertoires, a later analysis counted about 81 million unique TCR beta chains, roughly 11 million of which were shared by at least two donors. Raw reads were error-corrected and collapsed into unique sequences with a nearest-neighbor algorithm that merged closely related sequences to remove PCR and sequencing errors. Alignment of CDR3 sequences to IMGT reference sequences was used to assign V, D and J gene segments. Each retained sequence needed at least a six-nucleotide match to both a V gene segment and a J gene segment. A rearrangement counted as productive if the CDR3 had no stop codons and remained in frame with V and J, and every other rearrangement counted as non-productive. Following IMGT convention, CDR3 was defined as the stretch from the second conserved V-encoded cysteine to the conserved J-encoded phenylalanine. Sequences without an unambiguous match to a single V gene segment were excluded from the earlier analysis of 587 of the donors. In an earlier analysis of a few hundred of the donors, V segments were called functional above 56.7% productive rearrangements and were called segregating when the between-donor standard deviation exceeded 5%. A statistical classification framework was built to diagnose cytomegalovirus status from the catalog of TCR beta chain sequences. In a later analysis, TCR nucleotide sequences were compared against IMGT/GENE-DB human TR gene sequences so that V and J genes could be assigned. Using the TCRdist pipeline, a later analysis assigned CDR3 sequences along with most-parsimonious VDJ recombination scenarios. In a later analysis, each TCR beta chain was defined by its CDR3 amino acid sequence together with its V-gene family, and reads without a unique V-gene family were excluded. In a later analysis, 450 to 600 highly shared, low-generation-probability nucleotide sequences were removed to address suspected cross-contamination and a sequencing artifact. In a later analysis, a clonal expansion index was calculated for each public chain from normalized within-repertoire ranks of inferred template counts. Generation probabilities in a later analysis came from a VDJ recombination model fitted to out-of-frame rearrangements, and those results were checked against IGoR. Hypergeometric tests were used in a later analysis to score TCR-TCR, TCR-HLA and TCR-CMV co-occurrence, with a repertoire-size bias correction applied to the TCR pairs. A later analysis estimated false discovery rates by permuting HLA or CMV assignments 20 times. In a later analysis, co-occurring TCRs were grouped using DBSCAN, and TCRdist sequence similarity was added for clustering within HLA-allele-positive subsets. Repertoires with fewer than 30,000 or more than 120,000 public chains were left out of co-occurrence clustering, as were five repertoires with anomalous nucleotide sharing. The clones in this table, taken by TCRdb from immuneACCESS, are in-frame only. Not every clone is retained; where verified, under half of the shortfall comes from an unresolved V gene, and the cause of the rest is unknown. The V and J calls and clone size are taken from that table; D and trimming were inferred from the DNA. The sample table contains some 270,000 clones; only one count was recorded for about nine tenths of them. About 1.8% of the sample goes to the ten largest clones.

The CDR3 sequence holds 11 residues, the cysteine and phenylalanine included. Only the CDR3 part of the read is kept: 33 bases, read in frame from the first base. The V end loses 4 bases and the J end loses 3 bases, and a stretch of 2 bases separates them. Reading the germline V gene (reference sequence) gives CDR1 SGHAT and CDR2 FQDESV. The cohort consisted of 650 to 700 healthy bone marrow donors. All cohort members were sampled while nominally healthy, although unrecorded immune exposures were likely present. The donor was CMV seronegative and belonged to the group of around 350 seronegative cohort members. Every donor gave a peripheral blood sample, and the peripheral blood mononuclear cells from that sample were used for TCR beta sequencing. Genomic DNA extraction from the blood cell samples was performed with the Qiagen DNeasy Blood Extraction Kit.

Rearrangement joined TRBV11-1 to TRBJ2-3, with the D gene not confidently named. The sequence derives from a girl under 10 years old in good health and CMV-seronegative. Input material: PBMCs. In nucleotides, the sequence is TGTGCCAGCAGCTCTACAGATACGCAGTATTTT. It encodes CASSSTDTQYF.